The 4 T cell receptor beta chains listed next were all sequenced from one sample in a study of regulatory T cells in long-lasting Graves disease. Arm-PCR of CDR3 regions and iRepertoire HTBI primers were the basis on which TCR beta libraries were built. One entry per CDR3 protein results from TCRdb running MiXCR on the multiplex PCR reads. The profile shows some 230,000 distinct CDR3 sequences, about 18% of them singletons. Documented time point: newly diagnosed GD, antithyroid drugs for less than 3 months. PBMC RNA served as the TCR library source. Sample: peripheral blood mononuclear cells (PBMCs), taken at new diagnosis, from a patient treated with antithyroid drugs. The receptors shown here come from a female donor with Graves disease.

Worth noting for this clonotype: The CDR3 ends on some other residue instead of the conserved phenylalanine or tryptophan, so this is likely a read error. The chain has TRBV20-1 and TRBJ2-3; 9 bases line up with TRBD2. After removal of 3 bases from V and 10 bases from J, the junction contained 5 bases not matched to a gene. CDR3 length: 12 amino acids. Looked up from germline, CDR1 is DFQATT and CDR2 is SNEGSKA (reference sequence). CDR3: CSARREGLPQYL. The DNA for the CDR3 is TGCAGTGCTAGGCGGGAGGGCCTCCCGCAGTATCTT.

This clonotype showed up many times. This chain joins TRBV19 and TRBJ2-5; D possibly corresponds to TRBD1 (5 bases). Germline loops: CDR1 LNHDA, CDR2 SQIVND (reference sequence). Trimming pared 5 bases from V and 4 bases from J, leaving 17 bases between. The CDR3 has 15 amino acids. The CDR3 DNA reads TGTGCCAGTAGTCCCCAGACAGTTAGTGGAGAGACCCAGTACTTC. It encodes CASSPQTVSGETQYF.

This clonotype was counted many times. The rearrangement links TRBV28 to TRBJ2-5; possibly TRBD2 for D (6 bases). This CDR3 has 13 amino acids. The V gene lost 3 bases and the J gene lost 5 bases, with 10 bases spanning the gap. Germline CDR1 is MDHEN and CDR2 is SYDVKM. CDR3 region: CASSLAGRETQYF. CDR3 bases: TGTGCCAGCAGTTTGGCAGGGAGGGAGACCCAGTACTTC.

Many counts were recorded for this clonotype. The chain carries TRBV10-3 and TRBJ2-7; D gene ambiguous. CDR3 length: 15 residues. Trimming stripped 0 bases from V and 2 bases from J, with 11 bases between. The germline V gene encodes CDR1 ENHRY and CDR2 SYGVKD. The CDR3 DNA reads as TGTGCCATCAGTGAGTCGATCGGCAGAACCTACGAGCAGTACTTC. Translating gives CAISESIGRTYEQYF.